The clone carrying this TCR beta chain was seen ten or more times. Time point given: sample taken at primary tumor resection. This specimen comes from a study of spatial heterogeneity in lung cancer. TCRdb passed the 5' RACE reads through MiXCR, listing each CDR3 protein once. The table has 90,000 to 95,000 distinct CDR3 sequences, approximately 12% seen once; the top ten hold more than 40%. There are 17 residues in the CDR3. Germline-derived CDR1 and CDR2 are MDHEN and SYDVKM. The trim removed 3 bases at V and 0 bases at J, leaving 5 bases unmatched. This TCR was recovered from a male donor with early-stage non-small cell lung cancer. This chain links TRBV28 with TRBJ2-6; TRBD1 matches 7 bases. Sequenced material: PBMCs, taken at surgery. CDR3: CASSFWTGGSGANVLTF. For the CDR3, the DNA is TGTGCCAGCAGTTTTTGGACAGGAGGCTCTGGGGCCAACGTCCTGACTTTC.